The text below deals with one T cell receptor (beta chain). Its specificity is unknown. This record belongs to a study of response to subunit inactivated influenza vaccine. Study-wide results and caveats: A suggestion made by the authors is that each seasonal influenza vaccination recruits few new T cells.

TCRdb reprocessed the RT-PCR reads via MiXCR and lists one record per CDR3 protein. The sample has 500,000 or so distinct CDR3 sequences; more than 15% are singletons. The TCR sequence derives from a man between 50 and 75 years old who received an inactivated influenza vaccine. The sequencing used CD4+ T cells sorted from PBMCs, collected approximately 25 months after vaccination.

Here the CDR3 DNA reads TGTGCCAGCAGCTACATCCAGGACAGGGGGAAGAGGATCGGGGAGCTGTTTTTT. The encoded protein is CASSYIQDRGKRIGELFF. This chain links TRBV11-1 with TRBJ2-2; 10 bases are shared with TRBD1. From germline, CDR1 is SGHAT and CDR2 FQDESV (reference sequence). V lost 4 bases and J lost 7; bases outside the gene matches: 15. The CDR3 has 18 amino acids.